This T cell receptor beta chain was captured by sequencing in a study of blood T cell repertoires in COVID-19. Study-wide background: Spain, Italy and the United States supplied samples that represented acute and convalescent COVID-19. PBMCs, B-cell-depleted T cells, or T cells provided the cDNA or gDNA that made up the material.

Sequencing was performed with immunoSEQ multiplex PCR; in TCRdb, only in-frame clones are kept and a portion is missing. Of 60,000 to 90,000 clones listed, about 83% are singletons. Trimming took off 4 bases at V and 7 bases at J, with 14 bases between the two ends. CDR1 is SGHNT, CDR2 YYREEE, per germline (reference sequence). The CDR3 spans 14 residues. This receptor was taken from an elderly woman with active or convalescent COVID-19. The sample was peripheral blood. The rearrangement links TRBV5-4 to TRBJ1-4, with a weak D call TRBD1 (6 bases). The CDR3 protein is CASSHKGGVEKLFF. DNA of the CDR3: TGTGCCAGCAGCCACAAAGGGGGAGTTGAAAAACTGTTTTTT.